Presented here are 27 T cell receptor beta chains from one specimen sequenced in a study of T cells after yellow fever vaccination. MiXCR, applied by TCRdb to the 5' RACE reads, yields one record per CDR3 protein. The repertoire holds about 260,000 distinct CDR3 sequences, with roughly 4% as singletons. The starting material was PBMCs, obtained 15 days after the yellow fever booster vaccination. Every receptor here comes from a man between 18 and 35 years old who received the YFV17D yellow fever vaccine.

This clonotype was observed at least ten times. For the CDR3, the DNA is TGTGCCAGCAGCGTAGGAGCGGGGGGGGAGCAGTTCTTC. It encodes CASSVGAGGEQFF. This rearrangement joins TRBV9 to TRBJ2-1; the match to TRBD2 covers 10 bases. This CDR3 contains 13 residues. Trimming cost V 0 bases and J 10 bases; bases outside gene matches: 1. The germline V gene has CDR1 SGDLS and CDR2 YYNGEE.

This clonotype has ten or more counts. The chain uses TRBV7-8 and TRBJ2-6; 7 bases map to TRBD2. The CDR3 is made up of 20 amino acids. Germline CDR1 is SGHVS and CDR2 is FQNEAQ. Trimming removed 10 bases from V and 3 bases from J; junction bases left unmatched: 24. The CDR3 bases are TGTGCCACCAAAGCTTATGGTCCAGCGGGGTGGTATAGTGGGGCCAACGTCCTGACTTTC. It is translated as CATKAYGPAGWYSGANVLTF.

Comment on this clonotype: A much larger clonotype is one base distant, so this may be a read error. This chain links TRBV5-1 with TRBJ2-1, with unresolved D. There are 15 residues in the CDR3. The V gene lost 0 bases and the J gene lost 8 bases, with 15 bases spanning the gap. The germline V gene has CDR1 SGHRS and CDR2 YFSETQ. CDR3 amino acids: CASSLGFEDPYEQFF. CDR3 DNA sequence: TGCGCCAGCAGCTTGGGGTTTGAGGACCCCTATGAGCAGTTCTTC.

In its sample, this clonotype was seen many times. This chain joins TRBV7-2 and TRBJ2-1; D tentatively reads TRBD1 or TRBD2 (6 bases each). The V and J ends lost 0 bases and 3 bases respectively, with 12 bases between them. CDR3 length equals 16 residues. Germline V gene data show CDR1 as SGHTA and CDR2 as FQGNSA. The CDR3 reads CASSLAGGGNYNEQFF. CDR3 nucleotide sequence: TGTGCCAGCAGCTTAGCGGGGGGCGGCAACTACAATGAGCAGTTCTTC.

This clonotype showed up just a few times. The chain links TRBV4-1 to TRBJ1-5; possibly TRBD1 for D (6 bases). This CDR3 is built from 15 residues. Per germline, CDR1 MGHRA and CDR2 YSYEKL. The germline V and J ends were trimmed by 0 bases and 6 bases, with 12 bases remaining between them. The CDR3 DNA is TGCGCCAGCAGCCAAGATCTAGGGGGTCCTCAGCCCCAGCATTTT. Amino acid sequence: CASSQDLGGPQPQHF.

This clonotype was detected many times. CDR3 coding DNA: TGCGCCAGCAGCTTAGACTTCGGAGAGACCCAGTACTTC. It specifies CASSLDFGETQYF. The rearrangement links TRBV5-1 to TRBJ2-5, with no clear D. The V end lost 2 bases, the J end lost 4 bases, and 9 bases lay between the germline ends. The CDR3 totals 13 residues. Per germline, CDR1 SGHRS and CDR2 YFSETQ.

The table lists this clonotype with many counts. This rearrangement joins TRBV5-4 to TRBJ1-2, with 10 bases matching TRBD1. This CDR3 region has 15 residues. Per germline, CDR1 SGHNT and CDR2 YYREEE (reference sequence). Germline trimming cut 4 bases from V and 3 bases from J; bases unmatched to any gene: 6. In DNA form, the CDR3 reads TGTGCCAGCAGCCTGACAGGGGGCGCTCACTATGGCTACACCTTC. Encoded protein: CASSLTGGAHYGYTF.

This clonotype showed up many times. The chain uses TRBV20-1 and TRBJ1-1; D uncertain. The V and J ends lost 4 bases and 6 bases respectively, with 12 bases between them. The germline CDR1 and CDR2 sequences are DFQATT and SNEGSKA (reference sequence). The CDR3 totals 12 residues. CDR3 coding DNA: TGCAGTGCTATGTACCCCAGTCCTGAAGCTTTCTTT. Translated, it gives CSAMYPSPEAFF.

This clonotype was counted many times. The chain carries TRBV5-1 and TRBJ2-7; no reliable D call. This CDR3 is built from 16 residues. The V and J ends lost 5 bases and 0 bases respectively, with 18 bases between them. Germline assignment: CDR1 SGHRS and CDR2 YFSETQ. The CDR3 DNA is TGCGCCAGCAGTTTTACCCAGGCGATTAGCTCCTACGAGCAGTACGTC. This gives the protein CASSFTQAISSYEQYV.

Ten or more counts support this clonotype. The rearrangement joins TRBV20-1 to TRBJ2-3; 9 bases align to TRBD2. Germline V CDR1 and CDR2: DFQATT, SNEGSKA (reference sequence). The length of the CDR3 is 14 residues. V was clipped by 1 base and J by 3 bases; unmatched bases: 2. The CDR3 protein is CSARVAGETDTQYF. CDR3 bases: TGCAGTGCTAGAGTAGCGGGGGAGACAGATACGCAGTATTTT.

Many counts were recorded for this clonotype. This chain connects TRBV5-1 to TRBJ2-3, with a tentative D call TRBD2 (6 bases). The CDR3 runs to 15 residues. Germline loops: CDR1 SGHRS, CDR2 YFSETQ. Deletions cut 0 bases from V and 3 bases from J, with 11 bases between. CDR3 bases: TGCGCCAGCAGCTTGGGGGGGGAATGGACAGATACGCAGTATTTT. Its translation is CASSLGGEWTDTQYF.

This clonotype was observed at least ten times. This rearrangement joins TRBV20-1 to TRBJ2-3; tentative D call: TRBD2 (6 bases). Trimming cost V 0 bases and J 0 bases, with 10 bases left between them. In germline, CDR1 is DFQATT, CDR2 SNEGSKA (reference sequence). The CDR3 runs 15 residues. The CDR3 loop is CSARDIAASTDTQYF. The CDR3 DNA sequence: TGCAGTGCTAGAGATATAGCGGCTAGCACAGATACGCAGTATTTT.

There are many counts of this clonotype. The rearrangement links TRBV30 to TRBJ1-5; 7 bases match TRBD1. After removal of 5 bases from V and 4 bases from J, the junction contained 8 bases not matched to a gene. Germline-derived CDR1 and CDR2 are GTSNPN and SVGIG (reference sequence). CDR3 length: 14 residues. The CDR3 DNA follows: TGTGCCTGGGGTCGGGACAGTCCGAATCAGCCCCAGCATTTT. Protein product: CAWGRDSPNQPQHF.

This clonotype was seen at least ten times. V gene TRBV29-1 combines with J gene TRBJ2-7; 8 bases agree with TRBD1. Germline V gene lookup returns CDR1 SQVTM and CDR2 ANQGSEA. J lost 5 bases, V lost 5 bases, and 2 bases had no gene match. This CDR3 is 11 amino acids long. Here the CDR3 reads CSVTQGDEQYV. CDR3 in DNA: TGCAGCGTTACACAGGGGGACGAGCAGTACGTC.

In its sample, this clonotype was seen many times. The J gene is TRBJ2-1, the V gene TRBV5-1; D not certain. With 0 bases removed from V and 6 bases from J, the gap between germline ends came to 16 bases. Germline CDR1 and CDR2: SGHRS and YFSETQ. This CDR3 is built from 16 residues. The CDR3 protein is CASSLAGDPDRNEQFF. The CDR3 nucleotides read TGCGCCAGCAGCTTGGCCGGAGACCCAGACCGCAATGAGCAGTTCTTC.

This clonotype was detected ten times or more. The rearrangement uses TRBV9 and TRBJ1-5, with D possibly being TRBD1 (5 bases). Trimming removed 0 bases at V and 2 bases at J, with 9 bases between. The CDR3 sequence is 15 residues long. Germline CDR1 reads SGDLS; CDR2 reads YYNGEE. CDR3 sequence (DNA): TGTGCCAGCAGCGTAGGGGGGTTAGGCAATCAGCCCCAGCATTTT. Its translation is CASSVGGLGNQPQHF.

This clonotype was picked up many times. The chain employs TRBV20-1 and TRBJ1-2; TRBD1 might be the D (6 bases). The CDR3 is 13 amino acids. V gave up 3 bases and J gave up 1 base, with 9 bases separating them. Germline-derived CDR1 and CDR2 are DFQATT and SNEGSKA (reference sequence). The CDR3, as DNA: TGCAGTGCTAGGCAGGGGTTTAACTATGGCTACACCTTC. It translates to CSARQGFNYGYTF.

This clonotype was observed at least ten times. The genes are TRBV5-4 and TRBJ2-5, with 8 bases matching TRBD1. Germline CDR1 and CDR2: SGHNT and YYREEE (reference sequence). J was trimmed by 5 bases and V by 2 bases; bases with no gene match: 5. The CDR3 sequence is 14 residues long. This chain's CDR3 is CASSFQGARETQYF. CDR3 DNA: TGTGCCAGCAGCTTCCAGGGGGCGCGGGAGACCCAGTACTTC.

This clonotype was seen at least ten times. The chain couples TRBV12-3 or TRBV12-4 to TRBJ2-5; TRBD1 matches 7 bases. This CDR3 contains 12 residues. Trimming removed 10 bases from V and 9 bases from J; junction bases left unmatched: 11. CDR3 nucleotide sequence: TGTGCCACCACGACAGGGACCGCGGCCCAGTACTTC. This translates into CATTTGTAAQYF.

Many counts were recorded for this clonotype. One junction end disagrees with the germline gene, perhaps due to a read error. This sequence joins TRBV7-7 and TRBJ2-2, with 7 bases fitting TRBD1. The length of the CDR3 is 15 residues. Germline CDR1 SSHAT, CDR2 FNYEAQ (reference sequence). The CDR3 is CASSSDRMNTGELFF. The CDR3, as DNA: TGTGCTAGCAGTTCGGACAGGATGAACACCGGGGAGCTGTTTTTT.

At least ten counts were recorded for this clonotype. In DNA form, the CDR3 reads TGTGCCAGCAGTTTCCTGACAGGGGGCACAGATACGCAGTATTTT. Translating gives CASSFLTGGTDTQYF. This chain connects TRBV12-3 or TRBV12-4 to TRBJ2-3, with TRBD1 identical over 8 bases. The CDR3 length is 15 residues. Trimming took 3 bases from V and 1 from J; bases not matched to a gene: 3.

This clonotype was seen many times. This chain links TRBV5-4 with TRBJ2-5; 13 bases are a match to TRBD2. V lost 6 bases and J lost 4; bases outside the gene matches: 9. The CDR3 length is 16 residues. In germline, CDR1 is SGHNT, CDR2 YYREEE (reference sequence). The CDR3 DNA follows: TGTGCCAGCATCAGGAGCGGGACTAGCGGGGCAGAGACCCAGTACTTC. Its protein product is CASIRSGTSGAETQYF.

This clonotype was seen many times. The chain links TRBV7-2 to TRBJ1-1; no definite D call. The CDR3 length is 12 residues. CDR1 is SGHTA and CDR2 is FQGNSA in the germline V gene. Deletions cut 7 bases from V and 1 base from J, with 7 bases between. The CDR3 spells CASTRENTEAFF. CDR3 bases: TGTGCCAGCACGAGGGAGAACACTGAAGCTTTCTTT. The full variable domain, completed using reference TRBV7-2 and TRBJ1-1, is GAGVSQSPSNKVTEKGKDVELRCDPISGHTALYWYRQSLGQGLEFLIYFQGNSAPDKSGLPSDRFSAERTGGSVSTLTIQRTQQEDSAVYLCASTRENTEAFFGQGTRLTVV.

This clonotype was recorded many times. CDR3 DNA: TGTGCCAGCAGTTACTATCCGGGGGCCGGGGAGCTGTTTTTT. It yields the protein CASSYYPGAGELFF. The gene calls are TRBV6-5 and TRBJ2-2, with D possibly TRBD2 on 6 matching bases. The germline gives CDR1 MNHEY, CDR2 SVGAGI. This CDR3 spans 14 amino acids. The V end was cut by 1 base, the J end by 6 bases, with 9 bases between.

This clonotype was observed at least ten times. The J gene is TRBJ2-3, the V gene TRBV20-1; no reliable D call. The CDR3 runs 12 residues. Germline values: CDR1 DFQATT, CDR2 SNEGSKA (reference sequence). Trimming took off 2 bases at V and 2 bases at J, with 5 bases between the two ends. This chain's CDR3 is CSARYHTDTQYF. The CDR3, as DNA: TGCAGTGCTAGATACCACACAGATACGCAGTATTTT.

This clonotype was recorded at least ten times. The chain uses TRBV20-1 and TRBJ2-5, with TRBD1 as a possible D gene (6 bases). Per the germline V gene, CDR1 is DFQATT and CDR2 is SNEGSKA (reference sequence). V was clipped by 1 base and J by 5 bases, with 14 bases between them. The CDR3 is made up of 14 amino acids. The CDR3 protein is CSARVQGSDETQYF. The DNA of the CDR3 is TGCAGTGCTAGAGTCCAGGGGTCAGACGAGACCCAGTACTTC.

This clonotype showed up many times. The rearrangement uses TRBV7-2 and TRBJ2-7; D not certain. V shed 5 bases and J shed 0 bases, with 14 bases lying between them. The CDR3 has 15 amino acids. Germline values: CDR1 SGHTA, CDR2 FQGNSA. CDR3 amino acids: CASSPWTDPSYEQYF. CDR3 bases: TGTGCCAGCAGCCCGTGGACGGACCCCTCCTACGAGCAGTACTTC.